This section outlines one T cell receptor (beta chain) sequence together with its context. Its antigen is unknown. The entry originates in a study of shared clonotypes between healthy human individuals. CD45RO-negative cells were positively selected for CCR7, leaving out terminally differentiated effector memory CD45RA+ cells. Notes on the study in general: Clonotype sharing across a few donors was observed for about 5.5% of naive CD4 clonotypes.

Genomic DNA belonging to each subset was distributed in equal measure over several immunoSEQ plates. Per the authors' pipeline: Junction-only sequences without quality scores were provided by ImmunoSEQ, so filtering was different. Method: immunoSEQ multiplex PCR; TCRdb's copy keeps in-frame clones and lacks some. D and trimming come from the DNA, and the V and J calls and clone size come from that table. The table shows around 2,000,000 clones, with 90% to 95% occurring only once. This CDR3 comprises 15 residues. Between the trimmed V and J ends, which lost 5 bases and 2 bases, there was a span of 16 bases. Germline V gene data show CDR1 as LNHDA and CDR2 as SQIVND (reference sequence).

This clonotype originated in a man aged 18-30 years in good health. Some clones in this sample may be carry-over from other donors' samples. The rearrangement joins TRBV19 to TRBJ2-7; D not certain. The specimen was naive CD8+ T cells from PBMCs. CDR3 coding DNA: TGTGCCAGTAGTGGCAAGAAGGAACCCCCCTACGAGCAGTACTTC. Translating it yields CASSGKKEPPYEQYF.